Presented here are 13 T cell receptor beta chains from one specimen sequenced in a study of radiotherapy plus CTLA-4 blockade in lung cancer. Profiling relied on immunoSEQ multiplex PCR, and the TCRdb table lists in-frame clones only, not all of them. The sample holds nearly 95,000 clones; roughly 80% are singletons and the top ten take about 25%. Sequenced here: peripheral blood, sampled from a patient treated with radiotherapy plus ipilimumab. Receptors were obtained from a human donor with non-small cell lung cancer that progressed on radiotherapy plus ipilimumab.

This clone was seen a handful of times. The rearrangement uses TRBV28 and TRBJ1-3; D might be TRBD1 (6 bases). V lost 0 bases, J lost 5 bases, and 11 bases lay in between. This CDR3 comprises 15 residues. From germline, CDR1 is MDHEN and CDR2 SYDVKM. In nucleotides, the CDR3 is TGTGCCAGCAGTTTATGGGGACAAATTCGAAACACCATATATTTT. Protein product: CASSLWGQIRNTIYF.

The chain links TRBV7-3 to TRBJ2-5; TRBD2 agrees at 8 bases. With 3 bases clipped from V and 7 bases from J, the junction kept 7 bases outside the gene matches. Germline V gene sequence: CDR1 SGHTA, CDR2 FQGTGA. The length of the CDR3 is 14 residues. CDR3 DNA: TGTGCCAGCAGCTTGGCGGGAGGAGTGGGGACCCAGTACTTC. This encodes CASSLAGGVGTQYF. The complete variable domain, with remaining parts taken from reference TRBV7-3 and TRBJ2-5, reads GAGVSQTPSNKVTEKGKYVELRCDPISGHTALYWYRQSLGQGPEFLIYFQGTGAADDSGLPNDRFFAVRPEGSVSTLKIQRTERGDSAVYLCASSLAGGVGTQYFGPGTRLLVL.

V and J are TRBV4-2 and TRBJ2-1, with 12 nucleotides matching TRBD2. This CDR3 region has 16 residues. Per germline, CDR1 LGHNA and CDR2 YNFKEQ. V shed 0 bases and J 7 bases; nucleotides not matched to a gene: 4. The CDR3 DNA reads TGTGCCAGCAGCCAAGAGGTACTAGCGGGAGGAAATGAGCAGTTCTTC. Protein: CASSQEVLAGGNEQFF.

The rearrangement joins TRBV6-1 to TRBJ2-7; D gene uncertain. The ends were cut back, 1 base at V and 2 bases at J, with 6 bases in the middle. The CDR3 runs 13 residues. Germline loops: CDR1 MNHNS, CDR2 SASEGT. The DNA of the CDR3 is TGTGCCAGCAGTGAAGTGGCAGCCTACGAGCAGTACGTC. Residues: CASSEVAAYEQYV.

This clone was seen only once. This chain links TRBV6-5 with TRBJ2-5, with 8 bases identical to TRBD1. TRBJ2-7 explains the end of the DNA better; the J call may be wrong. Germline V gene data show CDR1 as MNHEY and CDR2 as SVGAGI. CDR3 length: 16 residues. The CDR3 DNA reads TGTGCCAGCAGTTACCACACGGGACAGGCGTCCTACGAGCAGTACTTC. It yields the protein CASSYHTGQASYEQYF.

V and J are TRBV5-3 and TRBJ1-5, with a possible D match to TRBD1 (5 bases). TRBV5-3 is treated as an ORF (open reading frame) with a function not yet certain. This CDR3 has 16 residues. The germline V and J ends were trimmed by 0 bases and 4 bases, with 14 bases remaining between them. CDR3 nucleotide sequence: TGTGCCAGAAGCTTGGACAGGCAGATCGGAAATCAGCCCCAGCATTTT. This translates into CARSLDRQIGNQPQHF.

The chain employs TRBV9 and TRBJ2-5; D perhaps matches TRBD2 (7 bases). The length of the CDR3 is 15 residues. Germline V gene sequence: CDR1 SGDLS, CDR2 YYNGEE. Trimming took off 4 bases at V and 2 bases at J, with 15 bases between the two ends. The CDR3 sequence is CASSSRGGAQETQYF. The CDR3 nucleotides read TGTGCCAGCAGCTCTCGAGGGGGGGCTCAAGAGACCCAGTACTTC.

This clone was seen a few times. This chain joins TRBV28 and TRBJ1-2; D not certain. There are 11 residues in the CDR3. The germline V and J ends were trimmed by 6 bases and 8 bases, with 10 bases remaining between them. From germline, CDR1 is MDHEN and CDR2 SYDVKM. CDR3 bases: TGTGCCAGCAGCCGAGGCGGGGGCTACACCTTC. Protein: CASSRGGGYTF.

The genes are TRBV6-1 and TRBJ2-5; D perhaps matches TRBD1 (6 bases). Germline CDR1 is MNHNS and CDR2 is SASEGT. Trimming left V 4 bases short and J 5 bases short, with 17 bases between. CDR3 length: 15 residues. CDR3 in DNA: TGTGCCAGCAGTGTGGCAGGGGTATCTCAGGAGACCCAGTACTTC. It yields the protein CASSVAGVSQETQYF.

This clone occurred a few times. The rearrangement links TRBV5-1 to TRBJ1-3, with D possibly matching TRBD1 (5 bases). The CDR3 length is 14 residues. Trimming removed 0 bases at V and 7 bases at J, with 11 bases between. Germline assignment: CDR1 SGHRS and CDR2 YFSETQ. CDR3 nucleotide sequence: TGCGCCAGCAGCTTGGCAGGGTCCGGGAACACCATATATTTT. Its translation: CASSLAGSGNTIYF.

CDR3 region: CASSPSPTPANTGELFF. The CDR3 nucleotides are TGTGCCAGCAGCCCATCCCCGACCCCCGCGAACACCGGGGAGCTGTTTTTT. The chain recombines TRBV5-4 with TRBJ2-2; D unclear. In germline, CDR1 is SGHNT, CDR2 YYREEE (reference sequence). Trimming stripped 4 bases from V and 0 bases from J, with 16 bases between. The CDR3 is made up of 17 amino acids.

CDR3: CASSPSISSGEQFF. The CDR3 DNA is TGTGCCAGCAGCCCGTCGATTAGCTCGGGAGAGCAGTTCTTC. The chain employs TRBV7-2 and TRBJ2-1; TRBD2 is a possible D gene (5 bases). CDR3 length equals 14 residues. Trimming took 5 bases from V and 10 from J, leaving 18 bases between them. Germline V gives CDR1 SGHTA, CDR2 FQGNSA.

This clone was detected only a few times. The chain employs TRBV28 and TRBJ2-1; 11 bases line up with TRBD2. Per germline, CDR1 MDHEN and CDR2 SYDVKM. The CDR3 sequence is 15 residues long. V lost 7 bases to trimming and J lost 2 bases; unmatched junction nucleotides: 4. The CDR3 DNA reads TGTGCCAGCACCCAGACTAGCGGGGCCTACAATGAGCAGTTCTTC. It is translated as CASTQTSGAYNEQFF.